This T cell receptor beta chain was observed in a study of regulatory T cells in long-lasting Graves disease. V shed 5 bases and J 9 bases; nucleotides not matched to a gene: 9. CDR3 length: 14 residues. With iRepertoire HTBI primers and Arm-PCR of CDR3 regions, TCR beta libraries were built. TCRdb fed the multiplex PCR reads into MiXCR, producing one record per CDR3 protein. The sample carries roughly 360,000 distinct CDR3 sequences, roughly 25% recorded once. Indicated time point: persistent/refractory GD, antithyroid drugs over 5 years with positive TRAb. The TCR library was made from RNA extracted from PBMCs. In its sample, this clonotype was seen many times.

The material sequenced was peripheral blood mononuclear cells (PBMCs), taken when the disease was refractory, from a patient treated with antithyroid drugs. This chain links TRBV12-3 or TRBV12-4 with TRBJ2-5; 10 nucleotides align to TRBD2. This sequence was found in a woman in her forties with Graves disease. CDR3 loop: CASSPRTSGTAQYF. The DNA of the CDR3 is TGTGCCAGCAGTCCCAGGACTAGCGGTACGGCCCAGTACTTC.